One sample yielded the 6 T cell receptor beta chains listed below, sequenced in a study of shared clonotypes between healthy human individuals. Naive CD8 cells, CD45RO-negative and positively selected for CCR7, excluded terminally differentiated effector memory CD45RA+ cells. Here immunoSEQ multiplex PCR was the method, and the copy in TCRdb shows in-frame clones only, minus some. The sample contains about 1,800,000 clones, approximately 94% of which appear only once. The sequencing input was naive CD8+ T cells sorted from blood. Receptors were obtained from a man younger than 30 in good health.

CDR3 bases: TGTGCCTGGAGTGTAGTGGGCGAGCAGTACTTC. The encoded protein is CAWSVVGEQYF. This chain connects TRBV30 to TRBJ2-7; the D is unclear. Trimming stripped 0 bases from V and 6 bases from J, with 6 bases between. The germline gives CDR1 GTSNPN, CDR2 SVGIG (reference sequence). CDR3 length equals 11 residues.

This clone was counted between two and nine times. This sample includes further DNA sequences coding for the same CDR3. The genes are TRBV15 and TRBJ1-4; a weak D match, TRBD1 (5 bases). V was trimmed by 4 bases and J by 6 bases, leaving 9 bases between them. This CDR3 spans 13 amino acids. Germline V gene lookup returns CDR1 LNHNV and CDR2 YYDKDF (reference sequence). CDR3 in DNA: TGTGCCACCAGCACGGGAGGGGATGAAAAACTGTTTTTT. Its protein product is CATSTGGDEKLFF.

Written as DNA, the CDR3 is TGTGCCAGCAGGGACCGCTTGACGGGGAAGGAGGCCGGGGAGCTGTTTTTT. Protein product: CASRDRLTGKEAGELFF. The chain carries TRBV2 and TRBJ2-2, with a tentative D call TRBD2 (5 bases). The CDR3 is 17 amino acids. Per germline, CDR1 SNHLY and CDR2 FYNNEI. Trimming cost V 6 bases and J 6 bases, with 23 bases left between them.

This rearrangement joins TRBV9 to TRBJ2-2; D could derive from TRBD1 or TRBD2 (5 bases each). The CDR3 is 16 residues long. Trimming removed 3 bases at V and 0 bases at J, with 12 bases between. The germline V gene encodes CDR1 SGDLS and CDR2 YYNGEE. The CDR3 bases are TGTGCCAGCAGCGGGGGGTGGTTAACGAACACCGGGGAGCTGTTTTTT. Residues: CASSGGWLTNTGELFF.

CDR3 protein: CASSPHPLDEQYF. For the CDR3, the DNA is TGTGCCAGCAGCCCACACCCACTAGACGAGCAGTACTTC. The V and J genes are TRBV9 and TRBJ2-7, with a tentative D call TRBD2 (5 bases). V was trimmed by 4 bases and J by 5 bases, leaving 13 bases between them. CDR3 length equals 13 residues. CDR1 is SGDLS and CDR2 is YYNGEE in the germline V gene.

This clone was observed a single time. J is TRBJ2-1 and V is TRBV20-1; D may be TRBD2 (5 bases). V was clipped by 6 bases and J by 8 bases, with 11 bases between them. Germline V CDR1 and CDR2: DFQATT, SNEGSKA (reference sequence). The CDR3 spans 11 residues. The DNA of the CDR3 is TGCAGTGCCCGGCGGGCCCATGAGCAGTTCTTC. The encoded protein is CSARRAHEQFF.